This T cell receptor (beta chain) derives from a study of vaccination and CD4 T cells after COVID-19. The Oncomine TCR Beta short-read assay sequenced DNA from cultured CD4+ T cells. TCRdb processed the PCR reads anew with MiXCR; each CDR3 protein has one entry. The top ten clones hold about 30% of a sample with under 10,000 distinct CDR3 sequences, 60% of them seen once. This clonotype is hyperexpanded within its sample. Its antigen is still unknown. Treatment given: approximately 10-day PBMC culture with coronavirus spike peptide pools or control peptides (ViraFEST assay). ViraFEST expanded antigen-specific T cells with peptide pools, then sequenced TCRs. Sequenced sample: CD4+ T cells from blood, cultured in vitro. The clonotype was recovered from a human donor who had recovered from COVID-19.

The CDR3 DNA is TGTGCCAGCAGTCTCCGGTGGGGGATGAACACTGAAGCTTTCTTT. Translation gives CASSLRWGMNTEAFF. The chain has TRBV12-3 or TRBV12-4 and TRBJ1-1, with D possibly TRBD1 on 5 matching bases. This CDR3 is built from 15 residues. V was pared by 5 bases and J by 0 bases, with 13 bases between.